The source of this TCR beta chain is a study of cytomegalovirus exposure and HLA in healthy donors (dated by TCRdb to about 2017). Describing the broader study: According to an earlier analysis of around 600 of the donors, some 170 million T cells yielded 117 million unique TCR beta sequences and approximately 300 Gb of sequence data. An early release covering just under 650 HLA-typed donors comprised about 290 gigabases of sequencing data and around 85 million unique TCR sequences. Of the roughly 390 genotyped donors, 75% to 85% were placed in the genetic ancestry cluster associated with self-reported Caucasian donors. The aim of the study was to test whether cataloging public T cell receptors could identify signatures of past pathogen exposure. Using immunosequencing, the study profiled T cell repertoires from fewer than 850 subjects and related those repertoires to cytomegalovirus serostatus. A separate validation cohort of roughly 130 different subjects was used in addition to the approximately 700-subject first cohort. High-throughput TCR immunosequencing, statistical association of individual TCRs with disease status, and machine learning were combined to predict cytomegalovirus infection status. A later analysis re-analyzed previously published TCR beta repertoires from about 600 donors and added high-resolution HLA genotyping to study TCR occurrence patterns. The later analysis used no new phenotypic data to find candidate immune exposures, relying instead on TCR beta sequences and their occurrence across donors. An earlier analysis of several hundred of the donors used high-throughput TCR beta sequencing to judge whether each TCR beta V gene segment behaved as functional or pseudogenic. Donor age, sex, ethnicity and CMV serostatus were collected together with the repertoire data. In a later genetic analysis, genome-wide SNP genotypes for about three fifths of the roughly 670 donors were used, and that subset was treated as a discovery cohort. All discovery cohort repertoires had been generated using a single sequencing platform. HLA typing included class I and class II loci at four-digit resolution. The number of typed donors differed by locus: about 620-640 for A, B, C, DRB1 and DQB1; 500 to 550 for DQA1; over 600 for DPA1; and 450 to 480 for DPB1. Four to six DR-DQ haplotypes were handled as single units for association and clustering, since linkage in the cohort was strong. Among some 400 genotyped donors of the cohort, an average of approximately 200,000 unique TCR beta nucleotide sequences was sequenced per donor, of which 15% to 20% were non-productive.

Germline trimming: 3 bases from V, 9 bases from J; junction bases outside gene matches: 8. CDR1 and CDR2, looked up from the germline V gene, are SGHRS and YFSETQ. The CDR3 starts with the cysteine, ends with the phenylalanine, and has 13 residues. Only the CDR3 part of the read is kept: 39 bases, read in frame from the first base. Libraries were made using the immunoSEQ multiplex PCR assay. The multiplex PCR relied on a mix of 60 forward primers for TCR Vbeta segments and 13 reverse primers for TCR Jbeta segments. A multiplex PCR assay on genomic DNA amplified the CDR3 region of rearranged TCR beta genes. The amplified TCR beta libraries were sequenced on the Illumina HiSeq System as 87-base-pair reads. From the authors' description of their analysis: Across the 640 or so repertoires, a later analysis counted around 80 million unique TCR beta chains, some 11 million of which were shared by at least two donors. Raw reads were error-corrected and collapsed into unique sequences with a nearest-neighbor algorithm that merged closely related sequences to remove PCR and sequencing errors. CDR3 sequences were aligned to IMGT reference sequences to assign V, D and J gene segments. For a sequence to be retained, at least a six-nucleotide match to both a V gene segment and a J gene segment was required. A rearrangement was called productive if the CDR3 had no stop codons and remained in frame with V and J, and every other rearrangement was called non-productive. Following IMGT convention, CDR3 was defined as the stretch from the second conserved V-encoded cysteine up to the conserved J-encoded phenylalanine. The earlier analysis of 500 to 600 of the donors excluded sequences that lacked an unambiguous match to a single V gene segment. An earlier analysis of about 600 of the donors called V segments functional above 56.7% productive rearrangements and segregating when the between-donor standard deviation exceeded 5%. A statistical classification framework was developed to diagnose cytomegalovirus status using the catalog of TCR beta chain sequences. A later analysis assigned V and J genes by comparing TCR nucleotide sequences with IMGT/GENE-DB human TR gene sequences. In a later analysis, CDR3 sequences and most-parsimonious VDJ recombination scenarios were assigned using the TCRdist pipeline. In a later analysis, each TCR beta chain was defined by its CDR3 amino acid sequence together with its V-gene family, and reads lacking a unique V-gene family were excluded. A later analysis removed 500 to 650 highly shared, low-generation-probability nucleotide sequences to deal with suspected cross-contamination and a sequencing artifact. In a later analysis, a clonal expansion index for each public chain was calculated from normalized within-repertoire ranks of inferred template counts. Generation probabilities in a later analysis came from a VDJ recombination model fitted to out-of-frame rearrangements, and those results were checked against IGoR. In a later analysis, hypergeometric tests were used to score TCR-TCR, TCR-HLA and TCR-CMV co-occurrence, with a repertoire-size bias correction applied to TCR pairs. False discovery rates were estimated in a later analysis by permuting HLA or CMV assignments 20 times. In a later analysis, co-occurring TCRs were grouped using DBSCAN, and TCRdist sequence similarity was added for clustering within HLA-allele-positive subsets. For co-occurrence clustering, repertoires with fewer than 30,000 or more than 120,000 public chains were excluded, along with a handful of repertoires with anomalous nucleotide sharing. TCRdb stores this immuneACCESS table with in-frame sequences only. Part of the clones is absent; in the studies checked, under half of the shortfall reflects unresolved V genes, and no reason is known for the rest. V and J calls and clone size are as listed in that table; D and trimming were resolved from the DNA. Recorded for this sample are 120,000 or so clones; roughly 80% of them occurred a single time. The ten most abundant clones make up about 1.7% of the sample.

The cohort comprised several hundred healthy bone marrow donors. At the time of sampling, every cohort member was nominally healthy, though immune exposures that went unrecorded were likely present. The donor tested CMV seronegative, placing the donor among the 300 to 450 seronegative members of the cohort. Every donor gave a peripheral blood sample, and the peripheral blood mononuclear cells from that sample were used for TCR beta sequencing. Genomic DNA was extracted from the blood cell samples with the Qiagen DNeasy Blood Extraction Kit. What the study reported, not specific to this receptor: Most TCR sequences were seen in very few donors, while some public TCRs were found in many individuals. An earlier analysis of around 600 of the donors showed that most TCR beta V segments appeared in productive rearrangements either about 87% or about 30% of the time, which broadly matched IMGT annotations. Some IMGT-functional V segments, including TRBV6-2 and TRBV6-3, could not be distinguished by the 87-base-pair reads and were therefore excluded. Roughly uniform sequencing depth across donors was assumed in presence/absence analyses, although this assumption may not hold. A later analysis found that TCR association rates varied across HLA loci, with DRB1 alleles showing the most associated TCRs and HLA-C alleles the fewest. A group of highly shared sequence variants was considered likely to be a technical artifact of the sequencing pipeline. In vitro tests confirmed that a few of the cytomegalovirus-associated TCR beta chains recognize cytomegalovirus antigens. Cytomegalovirus status was reported to be diagnosed by the classifier with high specificity and sensitivity in both the original and validation cohorts. Linkage disequilibrium might explain the correlated functional status among segregating V segments, but an unknown experimental factor could not be excluded. Strong co-occurrence of HLA alleles, especially DR and DQ, made assigning TCR associations to individual alleles difficult. According to a later analysis, most CMV-associated TCR beta chains appeared to be HLA-restricted, and the HLA associations seemed to be driven largely by CMV exposure. It was suggested by the authors that the approach could potentially be generalized to other disease states and immunological phenotypes. According to a later analysis, parvovirus B19, influenza, CMV and Epstein-Barr virus appeared linked to several top co-occurrence clusters. A further reported finding was that TCR beta sequences accurately predicted the HLA-A and HLA-B alleles for most subjects in the first cohort. In a later analysis, HLA-associated TCR beta chains showed more clonal expansion and lower generation probabilities than non-associated chains that were equally common. CMV serostatus was the only immune exposure information available for the cohort. A later genetic analysis associated a missense DCLRE1C variant with V-gene and J-gene trimming of TCR beta chains, and an independent cohort replicated the association. In a later analysis, 16,951 TCR beta sequences were associated with specific HLA alleles at a false discovery rate of 0.05. HLA typing was unavailable for some donors at each locus, so association tests used only the typed subset. In this cohort, only TCR beta chains were sequenced, and detectable features were limited by the absence of alpha or paired-chain data. Compared with the 666-donor mean, donors in an Asian-associated ancestry cluster had fewer N-insertions in productive TCRs, according to a later genetic analysis. The study listed 170 or so TCR beta chains as associated with cytomegalovirus. The earlier analysis of approximately 540 of the donors excluded about 16 rarely observed V segments, including chromosome 9 orphons, because counts were too low.

As for this clone: The clone's antigen remains unknown. Per-nucleotide qualities are absent, and no much larger clonotype sits a single base away.

The sequence came from a man younger than 30 in good health and CMV-seronegative. This receptor chain uses TRBV5-1 and TRBJ2-5; 7 central bases correspond to TRBD1. The sample was PBMCs. The bases read TGCGCCAGCAGCTACAGGGGCCGGTGGGCCCAGTACTTC. This yields the protein CASSYRGRWAQYF.